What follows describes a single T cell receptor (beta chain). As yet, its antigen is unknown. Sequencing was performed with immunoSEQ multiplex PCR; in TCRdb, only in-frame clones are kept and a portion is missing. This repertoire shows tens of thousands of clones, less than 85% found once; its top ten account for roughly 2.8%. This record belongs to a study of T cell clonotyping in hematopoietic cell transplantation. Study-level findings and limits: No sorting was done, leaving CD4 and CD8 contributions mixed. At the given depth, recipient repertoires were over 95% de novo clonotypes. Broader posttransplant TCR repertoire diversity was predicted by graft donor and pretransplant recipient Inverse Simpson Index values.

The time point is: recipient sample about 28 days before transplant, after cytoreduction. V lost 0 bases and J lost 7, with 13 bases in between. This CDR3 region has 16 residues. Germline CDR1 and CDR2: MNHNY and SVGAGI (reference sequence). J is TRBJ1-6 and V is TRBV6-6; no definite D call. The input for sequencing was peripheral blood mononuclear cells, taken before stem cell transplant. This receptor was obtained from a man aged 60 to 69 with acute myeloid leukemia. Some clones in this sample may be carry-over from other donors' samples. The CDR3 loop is CASSYSNPRANSPLHF. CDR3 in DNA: TGTGCCAGCAGTTACTCGAATCCCAGAGCAAATTCACCCCTCCACTTT.